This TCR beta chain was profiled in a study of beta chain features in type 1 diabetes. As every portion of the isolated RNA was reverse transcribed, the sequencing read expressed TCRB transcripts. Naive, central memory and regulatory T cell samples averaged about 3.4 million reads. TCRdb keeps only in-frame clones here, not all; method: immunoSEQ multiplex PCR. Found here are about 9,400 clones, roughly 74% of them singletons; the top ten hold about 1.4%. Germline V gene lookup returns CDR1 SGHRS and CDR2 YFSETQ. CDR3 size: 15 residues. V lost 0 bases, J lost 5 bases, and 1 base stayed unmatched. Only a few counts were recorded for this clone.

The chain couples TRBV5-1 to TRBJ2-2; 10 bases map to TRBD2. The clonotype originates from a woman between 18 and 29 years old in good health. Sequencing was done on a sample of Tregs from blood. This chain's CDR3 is CASSLELAGTGELFF. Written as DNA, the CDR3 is TGCGCCAGCAGCTTGGAACTAGCGGGGACCGGGGAGCTGTTTTTT.